This T cell receptor (beta chain) was retrieved from a study of shared clonotypes between healthy human individuals. Overall study: Three plates were used per donor for CD4 naive, three for CD4 memory, two for CD8 naive and one for CD8 memory.

The CDR3 is made up of 16 amino acids. After removal of 2 bases from V and 4 bases from J, the junction contained 6 bases not matched to a gene. The germline V gene encodes CDR1 SGHDN and CDR2 FVKESK. Generated by immunoSEQ multiplex PCR, the TCRdb table keeps only in-frame clones and is missing some. Of 2 million to 3 million clones listed, 80% to 95% are singletons. The sequenced sample consisted of naive CD4+ T cells from PBMCs. Subset of the sample: CD45RA+ positively selected. This chain uses TRBV14 with TRBJ2-5; 11 bases line up with TRBD2. The receptor was isolated from a young man in good health. Some clones in this sample may be carry-over from other donors' samples. The CDR3 here is CASSQQLAGVGETQYF. CDR3 coding DNA: TGTGCCAGCAGCCAACAACTAGCGGGAGTTGGAGAGACCCAGTACTTC.